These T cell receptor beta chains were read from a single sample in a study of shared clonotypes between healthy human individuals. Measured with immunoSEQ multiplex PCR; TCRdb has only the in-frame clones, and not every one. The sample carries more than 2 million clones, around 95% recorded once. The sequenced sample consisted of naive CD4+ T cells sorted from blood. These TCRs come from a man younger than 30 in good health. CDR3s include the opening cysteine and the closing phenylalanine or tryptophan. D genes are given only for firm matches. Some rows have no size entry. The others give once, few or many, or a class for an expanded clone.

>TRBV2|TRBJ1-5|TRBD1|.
TGTGCCAGCTCGACAGGGAATCAGCCCCAGCATTTT
CASSTGNQPQHF
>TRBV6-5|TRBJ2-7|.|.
TGTGCCAGCAGTCCCGGGGGATTCGCCTACGAGCAGTACTTC
CASSPGGFAYEQYF
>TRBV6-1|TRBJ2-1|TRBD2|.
TGTGCCAGCAGTCCAGTAGCGGGACTTTCCCTCTTC
CASSPVAGLSLF
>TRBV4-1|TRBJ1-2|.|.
TGCGCCAGCAGCCAAGACCTACAGAGCTATGGCTACACCTTC
CASSQDLQSYGYTF
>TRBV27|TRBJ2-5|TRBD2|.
TGTGCCAGCAGTGCCAACCGGGACGGGGGGGCGGAGACCCAGTACTTC
CASSANRDGGAETQYF
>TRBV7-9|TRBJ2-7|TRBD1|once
TGTGCCAGCAGCATGGGACAGTCCTACGAGCAGTACTTC
CASSMGQSYEQYF
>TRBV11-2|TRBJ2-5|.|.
TGTGCCAGCAGCTTTACCGGGGACGAGACCCAGTACTTC
CASSFTGDETQYF
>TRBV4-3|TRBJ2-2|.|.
TGCGCCAGCAGCCAAGTGTTTATATTGGACTCCGCGAACACCGGGGAGCTGTTTTTT
CASSQVFILDSANTGELFF
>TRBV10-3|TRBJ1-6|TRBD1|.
TGTGCCATCAGCCCGACAGGGGATAATTCACCCCTCCACTTT
CAISPTGDNSPLHF
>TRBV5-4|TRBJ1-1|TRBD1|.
TGTGCCAGCAGCTTCCCCGGGACAGTGAACACTGAAGCTTTCTTT
CASSFPGTVNTEAFF
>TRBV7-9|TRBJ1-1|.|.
TGTGCCAGCACTCCGGCCGTGGGTGTCACTGAAGCTTTCTTT
CASTPAVGVTEAFF
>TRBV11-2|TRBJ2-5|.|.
TGTGCCAGCAGCTTGGAGACCACCAAGGCAGAGACCCAGTACTTC
CASSLETTKAETQYF
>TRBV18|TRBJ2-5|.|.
TGTGCCAGCTCACCATACGGGCCGCAAGAGACCCAGTACTTC
CASSPYGPQETQYF
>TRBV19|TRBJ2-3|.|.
TGTGCCAGTAGAAACCCTTCCCTAGGCACAGATACGCAGTATTTT
CASRNPSLGTDTQYF
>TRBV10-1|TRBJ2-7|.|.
TGCGCCAGCGGTGGAGACAGGGAGGACTACTGTGAGCAGTACTTC
CASGGDREDYCEQYF
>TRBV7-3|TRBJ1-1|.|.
TGTGCCAGCAGCTTATCGGGGATTAACACTGAAGCTTTCTTT
CASSLSGINTEAFF
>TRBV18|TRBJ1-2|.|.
TGTGCCAGCTCACCAGGCAGGGTAAACTATGGCTACACCTTC
CASSPGRVNYGYTF
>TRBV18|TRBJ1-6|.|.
TGTGCCAGCTCCCTACAGCCTTTCCAACCGAGCTCCTATAATTCACCCCTCCACTTT
CASSLQPFQPSSYNSPLHF
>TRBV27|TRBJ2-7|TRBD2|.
TGTGCCAGCAGTTCGGGAGGAGCGGGAGGGAAAGAGCAGTACTTC
CASSSGGAGGKEQYF
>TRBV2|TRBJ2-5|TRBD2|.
TGTGCCAGCAGTGAACTAGCGGGAGGGGGAGAGACCCAGTACTTC
CASSELAGGGETQYF
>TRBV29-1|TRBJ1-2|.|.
TGCAGCGGTGCAGACAGGCTCGACTATGGCTACACCTTC
CSGADRLDYGYTF
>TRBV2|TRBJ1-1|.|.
TGTGCCAGCAGTGAAGAGGGGCCGATGAACACTGAAGCTTTCTTT
CASSEEGPMNTEAFF
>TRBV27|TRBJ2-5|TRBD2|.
TGTGCCAGCAGTAAATGGACTAGCGGGGTTCTGGAGACCCAGTACTTC
CASSKWTSGVLETQYF
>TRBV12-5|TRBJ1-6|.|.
TGTGCTAGTGGTTTGGTCCCCATAATTGCGAAATCCTATAATTCACCCCTCCACTTT
CASGLVPIIAKSYNSPLHF
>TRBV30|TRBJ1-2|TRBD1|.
TGTGCCTGGGGGACAGGGAAAGCTAACTATGGCTACACCTTC
CAWGTGKANYGYTF
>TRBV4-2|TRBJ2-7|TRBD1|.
TGTGCCAGCAGCCAAGGGACAGGGCTGGGATCCTACGAGCAGTACTTC
CASSQGTGLGSYEQYF
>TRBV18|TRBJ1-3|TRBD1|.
TGTGCCAGCTCTCCGGACAGGGTCACTGGAAACACCATATATTTT
CASSPDRVTGNTIYF
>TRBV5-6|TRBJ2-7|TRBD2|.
TGTGCCAGCAGCTTTTTTCTAGCGGGAGTCGAGCAGTACTTC
CASSFFLAGVEQYF
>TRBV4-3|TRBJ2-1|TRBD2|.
TGCGCCAGCAGCCAAGATACTACTAGCGGGGGGAACAATGAGCAGTTCTTC
CASSQDTTSGGNNEQFF
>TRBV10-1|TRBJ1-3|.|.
TGCGCCAGCTCCCCCGGGACAATCCTTGGAAACACCATATATTTT
CASSPGTILGNTIYF
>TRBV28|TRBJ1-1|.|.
TGTGCCAGCATCGCCTCCCGGGGGTCGATGAACACTGAAGCTTTCTTT
CASIASRGSMNTEAFF
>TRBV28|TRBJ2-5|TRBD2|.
TGTGCCAGCAGTTTGACTAGCAGGGAGACCCAGTACTTC
CASSLTSRETQYF
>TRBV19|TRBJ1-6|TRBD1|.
TGTGCCAGTAGTGACAGGGCGTCAAATTCACCCCTCCACTTT
CASSDRASNSPLHF
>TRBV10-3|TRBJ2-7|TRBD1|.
TGTGCCATCAGCTCTACAGGGGCCGCCTACGAGCAGTACTTC
CAISSTGAAYEQYF
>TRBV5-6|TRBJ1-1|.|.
TGTGCCAGCAGCTCTGAGTCTCCTCGTGAAGCTTTCTTT
CASSSESPREAFF
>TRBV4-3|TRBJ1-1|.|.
TGCGCCAGCAGCCAAGTTGGCCAGATGAACACTGAAGCTTTCTTT
CASSQVGQMNTEAFF
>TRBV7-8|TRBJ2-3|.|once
TGTGCCAGCAGCTTAGGAGCCCGAGTCCCCCCCGATACGCAGTATTTT
CASSLGARVPPDTQYF
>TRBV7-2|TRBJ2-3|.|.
TGTGCCAGCAGCTCCCTTACAATCACAGATACGCAGTATTTT
CASSSLTITDTQYF
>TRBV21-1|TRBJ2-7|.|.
TGTGCCAGCAGCAAAGAGAGGCTAGCGGAGAGCTCCTACGAGCAGTACTTC
CASSKERLAESSYEQYF
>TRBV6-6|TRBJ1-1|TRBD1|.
TGTGCCAGCAGGGAATCCACAGGGGGAAACACTGAAGCTTTCTTT
CASRESTGGNTEAFF
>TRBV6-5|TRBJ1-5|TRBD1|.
TGTGCCAGCGCACAGGGGGTTAGCAATCAGCCCCAGCATTTT
CASAQGVSNQPQHF
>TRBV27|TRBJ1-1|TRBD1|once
TGTGCCAGCAGTTTTGGACAGGGCTACACTGAAGCTTTCTTT
CASSFGQGYTEAFF
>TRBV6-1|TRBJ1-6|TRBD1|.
TGTGCCAGCAGTGCCCCAGCAGGGGGGGGTTCACCCCTCCACTTT
CASSAPAGGGSPLHF
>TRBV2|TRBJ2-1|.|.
TGTGCCAGCGGGTTGAGTGAGCAGTTCTTC
CASGLSEQFF